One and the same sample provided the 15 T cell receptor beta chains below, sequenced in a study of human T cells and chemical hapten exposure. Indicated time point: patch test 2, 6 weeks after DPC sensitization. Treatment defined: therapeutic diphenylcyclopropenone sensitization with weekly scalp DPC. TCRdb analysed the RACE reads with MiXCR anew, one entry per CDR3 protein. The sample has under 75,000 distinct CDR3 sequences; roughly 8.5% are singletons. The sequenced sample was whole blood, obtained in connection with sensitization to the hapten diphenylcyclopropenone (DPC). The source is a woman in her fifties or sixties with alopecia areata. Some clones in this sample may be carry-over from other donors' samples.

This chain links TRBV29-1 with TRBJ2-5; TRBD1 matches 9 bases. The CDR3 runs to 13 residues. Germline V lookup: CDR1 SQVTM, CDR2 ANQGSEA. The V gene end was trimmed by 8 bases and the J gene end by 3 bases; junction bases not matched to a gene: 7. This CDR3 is CSHDRGNKETQYF. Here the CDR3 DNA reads TGCAGCCACGACAGGGGGAATAAAGAGACCCAGTACTTC.

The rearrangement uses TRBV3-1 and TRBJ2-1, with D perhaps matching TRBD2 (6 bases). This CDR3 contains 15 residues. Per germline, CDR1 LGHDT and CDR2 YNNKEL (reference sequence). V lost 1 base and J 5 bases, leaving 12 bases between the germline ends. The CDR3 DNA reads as TGTGCCAGCAGCCAAGGCCCTAGCGTACACAATGAGCAGTTCTTC. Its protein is CASSQGPSVHNEQFF.

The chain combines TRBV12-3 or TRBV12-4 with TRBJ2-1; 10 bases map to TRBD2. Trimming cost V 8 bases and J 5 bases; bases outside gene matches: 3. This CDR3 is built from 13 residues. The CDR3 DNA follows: TGTGCCAGCTTAGCGGGGGGCCACAATGAGCAGTTCTTC. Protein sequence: CASLAGGHNEQFF.

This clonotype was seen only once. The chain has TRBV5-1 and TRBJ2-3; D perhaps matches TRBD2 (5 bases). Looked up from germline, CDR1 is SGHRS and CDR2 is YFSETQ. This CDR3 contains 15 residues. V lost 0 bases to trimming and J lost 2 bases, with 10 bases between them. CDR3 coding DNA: TGCGCCAGCAGCTTGGAGAGCGGCCCCACAGATACGCAGTATTTT. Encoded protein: CASSLESGPTDTQYF.

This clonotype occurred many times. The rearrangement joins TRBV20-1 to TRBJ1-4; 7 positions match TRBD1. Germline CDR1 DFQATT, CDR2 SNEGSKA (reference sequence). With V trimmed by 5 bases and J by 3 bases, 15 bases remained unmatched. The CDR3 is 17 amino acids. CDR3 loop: CSAEPPGQRSPNEKLFF. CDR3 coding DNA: TGCAGTGCTGAACCCCCGGGACAGAGATCCCCTAATGAAAAACTGTTTTTT.

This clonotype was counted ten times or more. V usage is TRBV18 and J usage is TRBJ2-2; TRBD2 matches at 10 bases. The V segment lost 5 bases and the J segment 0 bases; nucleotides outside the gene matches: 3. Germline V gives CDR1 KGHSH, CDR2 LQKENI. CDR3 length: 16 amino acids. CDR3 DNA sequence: TGTGCCAGCTCATCACTAGCGGGGACGAACACCGGGGAGCTGTTTTTT. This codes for CASSSLAGTNTGELFF.

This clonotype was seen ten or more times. The CDR3 nucleotides are TGTGCCAGCAGCTTAAGTCGGCCGTCCGGTACGCAGTATTTT. Its translation is CASSLSRPSGTQYF. V gene TRBV7-2 combines with J gene TRBJ2-3; D gene uncertain. CDR1 SGHTA and CDR2 FQGNSA come from the germline V gene. CDR3 length: 14 amino acids. With 2 bases removed from V and 8 bases from J, the gap between germline ends came to 14 bases.

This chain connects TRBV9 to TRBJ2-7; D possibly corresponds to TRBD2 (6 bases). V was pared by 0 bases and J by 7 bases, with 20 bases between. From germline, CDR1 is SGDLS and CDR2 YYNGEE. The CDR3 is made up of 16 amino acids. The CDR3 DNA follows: TGTGCCAGCAGCGTAGCTCCGGGAGCAGCGGGCCGGGAGCAGTACTTC. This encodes CASSVAPGAAGREQYF.

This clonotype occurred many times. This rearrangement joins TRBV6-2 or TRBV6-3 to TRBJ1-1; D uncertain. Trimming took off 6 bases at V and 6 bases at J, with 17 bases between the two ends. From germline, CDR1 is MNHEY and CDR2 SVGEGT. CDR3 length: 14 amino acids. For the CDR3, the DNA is TGTGCCAGCAGGGGCCCGGAGGGAGTCTCTGAAGCTTTCTTT. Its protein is CASRGPEGVSEAFF.

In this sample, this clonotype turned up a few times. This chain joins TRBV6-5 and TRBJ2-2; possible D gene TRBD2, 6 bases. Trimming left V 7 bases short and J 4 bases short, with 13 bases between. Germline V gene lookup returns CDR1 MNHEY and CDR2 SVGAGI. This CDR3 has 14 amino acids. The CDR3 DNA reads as TGTGCCAGCACTCAACGGGGGTTCACCGGGGAGCTGTTTTTT. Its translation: CASTQRGFTGELFF.

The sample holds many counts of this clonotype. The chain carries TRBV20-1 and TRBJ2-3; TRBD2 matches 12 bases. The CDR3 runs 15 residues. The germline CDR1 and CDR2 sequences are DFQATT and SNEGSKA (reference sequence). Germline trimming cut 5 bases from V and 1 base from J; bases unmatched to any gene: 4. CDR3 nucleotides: TGCAGTGCTCCCCGGACTAGCGGGGGCACAGATACGCAGTATTTT. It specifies CSAPRTSGGTDTQYF.

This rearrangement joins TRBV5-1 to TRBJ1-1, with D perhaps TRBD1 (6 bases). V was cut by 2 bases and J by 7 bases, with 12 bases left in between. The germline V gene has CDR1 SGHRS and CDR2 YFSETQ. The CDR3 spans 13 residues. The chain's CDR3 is CASSLQGGVEAFF. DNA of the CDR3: TGCGCCAGCAGCTTACAGGGTGGGGTTGAAGCTTTCTTT.

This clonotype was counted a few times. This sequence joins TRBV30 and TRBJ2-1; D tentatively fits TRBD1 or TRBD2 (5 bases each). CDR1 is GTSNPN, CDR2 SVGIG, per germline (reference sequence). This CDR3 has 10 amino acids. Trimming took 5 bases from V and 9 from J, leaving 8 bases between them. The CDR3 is CAWGGAEQFF. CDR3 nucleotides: TGTGCCTGGGGGGGAGCTGAGCAGTTCTTC.

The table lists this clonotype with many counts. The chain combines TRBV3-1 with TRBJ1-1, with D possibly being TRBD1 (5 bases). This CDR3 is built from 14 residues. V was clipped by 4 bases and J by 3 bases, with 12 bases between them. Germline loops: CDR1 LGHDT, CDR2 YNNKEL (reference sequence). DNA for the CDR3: TGTGCCAGCAGCCGTGGGGGGGATGACACTGAAGCTTTCTTT. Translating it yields CASSRGGDDTEAFF.

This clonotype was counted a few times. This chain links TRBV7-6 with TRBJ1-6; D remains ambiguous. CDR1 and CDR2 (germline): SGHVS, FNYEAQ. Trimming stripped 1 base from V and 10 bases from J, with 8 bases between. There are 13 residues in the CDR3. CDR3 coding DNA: TGTGCCAGCAGCTTAGGCTCTTGGTCACCCCTCCACTTT. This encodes CASSLGSWSPLHF.